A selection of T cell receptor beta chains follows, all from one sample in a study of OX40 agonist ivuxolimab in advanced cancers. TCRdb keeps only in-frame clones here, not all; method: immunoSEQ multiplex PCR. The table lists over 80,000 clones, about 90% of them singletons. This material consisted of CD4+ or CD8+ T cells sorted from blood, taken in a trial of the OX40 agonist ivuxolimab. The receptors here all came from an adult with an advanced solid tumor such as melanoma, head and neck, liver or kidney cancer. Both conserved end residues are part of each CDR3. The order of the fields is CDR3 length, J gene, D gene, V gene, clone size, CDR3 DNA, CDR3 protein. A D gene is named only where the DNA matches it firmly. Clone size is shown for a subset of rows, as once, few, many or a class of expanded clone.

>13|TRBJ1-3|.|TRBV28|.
TGTGCCAGCATTCAGGGAACTGGAAACACCATATATTTT
CASIQGTGNTIYF
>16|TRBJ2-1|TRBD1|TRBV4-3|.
TGCGCCAGCAGCCAACGGGGACAGTCAAACTACAATGAGCAGTTCTTC
CASSQRGQSNYNEQFF
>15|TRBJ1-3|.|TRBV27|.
TGTGCCAGCAGTTTTCAGATGGGCTCTGGAAACACCATATATTTT
CASSFQMGSGNTIYF
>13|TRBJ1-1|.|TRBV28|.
TGTGCCAGCAGCTCCTTTACTAACACTGAAGCTTTCTTT
CASSSFTNTEAFF
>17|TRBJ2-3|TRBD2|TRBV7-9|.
TGTGCCAGCAGCCACTCACTAGCGGGAGGTTCGACAGATACGCAGTATTTT
CASSHSLAGGSTDTQYF
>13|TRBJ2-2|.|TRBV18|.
TGTGCCAGCTCACCACAGAACACCGGGGAGCTGTTTTTT
CASSPQNTGELFF
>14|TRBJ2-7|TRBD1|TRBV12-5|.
TGTGCTAGTGGGGTCGGGACAGGGGCCTACGAGCAGTACTTC
CASGVGTGAYEQYF
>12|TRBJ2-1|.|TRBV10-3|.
TGTGCCATCAGTGGGGCAGACAATGAGCAGTTCTTC
CAISGADNEQFF
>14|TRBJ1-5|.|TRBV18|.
TGTGCCAGCTCCCTGGGGGTGAGCAATCAGCCCCAGCATTTT
CASSLGVSNQPQHF
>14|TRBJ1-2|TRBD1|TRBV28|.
TGTGCCAGCAGTCGATATACGACAGGGGGAGGCTACACCTTC
CASSRYTTGGGYTF
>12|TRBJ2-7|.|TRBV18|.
TGTGCCAGCTCATCTGACAGGTACGAGCAGTACTTC
CASSSDRYEQYF
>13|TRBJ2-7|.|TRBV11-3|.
TGTGCCAGCAGCCCCTCTGGGGCCTACGAGCAGTACTTC
CASSPSGAYEQYF
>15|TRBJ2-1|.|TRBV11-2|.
TGTGCCAGCAGCTTCGGGACTTACTCCTACAATGAGCAGTTCTTC
CASSFGTYSYNEQFF
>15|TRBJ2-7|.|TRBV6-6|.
TGTGCCAGCGAACTGAGGGGGACCATCACCTACGAGCAGTACTTC
CASELRGTITYEQYF
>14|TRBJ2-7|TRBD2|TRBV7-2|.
TGTGCCAGCAGCTTAGAGCGGGGAGAGTACGAGCAGTACTTC
CASSLERGEYEQYF
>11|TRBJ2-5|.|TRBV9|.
TGTGCCAGCAGCGTAGTAGAGACCCAGTACTTC
CASSVVETQYF
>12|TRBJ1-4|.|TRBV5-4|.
TGTGCCAGCAGCCTTGTAGGGGAAAAACTGTTTTTT
CASSLVGEKLFF
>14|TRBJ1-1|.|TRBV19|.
TGTGCCAGTAGTATCAGGCCGGCGAACACTGAAGCTTTCTTT
CASSIRPANTEAFF
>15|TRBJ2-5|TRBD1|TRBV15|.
TGTGCCACCAGCAGTGAGGGACAGGGAGGCGAGACCCAGTACTTC
CATSSEGQGGETQYF
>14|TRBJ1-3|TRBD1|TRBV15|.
TGTGCCACCAGCAGAGATCAGGGGGAAAACACCATATATTTT
CATSRDQGENTIYF
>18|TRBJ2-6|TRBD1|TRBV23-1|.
TGCGCCAGCAGTCAGAAAGGGACAGGGTTGGTGGGGGCCAACGTCCTGACTTTC
CASSQKGTGLVGANVLTF
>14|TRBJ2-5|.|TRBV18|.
TGTGCCAGCTCACCATCGGCGGGGTGGGAGACCCAGTACTTC
CASSPSAGWETQYF
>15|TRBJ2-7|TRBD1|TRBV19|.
TGTGCCAGTAGCCCAGAGGGACAGATTTCCTACGAGCAGTACTTC
CASSPEGQISYEQYF
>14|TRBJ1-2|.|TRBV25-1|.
TGTGCCAGCAGTGAAGAGAGGGGGGGGAAGGGCTACACCTTC
CASSEERGGKGYTF
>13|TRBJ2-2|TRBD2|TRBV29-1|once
TGCAGCGTTCTAGCGGGAGGGAACGGGGAGCTGTTTTTT
CSVLAGGNGELFF
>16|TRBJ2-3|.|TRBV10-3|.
TGTGCCATCAGTGTAGGTGGGGGGCTAAACACAGATACGCAGTATTTT
CAISVGGGLNTDTQYF
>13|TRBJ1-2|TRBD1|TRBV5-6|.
TGTGCCAGCAGCGAGGGACAGTTCGATGGCTACACCTTC
CASSEGQFDGYTF
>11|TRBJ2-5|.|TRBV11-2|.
TGTGCCAGCAGTCCTCGCGAGACCCAGTACTTC
CASSPRETQYF
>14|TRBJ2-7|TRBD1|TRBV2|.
TGTGCCAGCAGGCTACAGGGGTCCACCTACGAGCAGTACTTC
CASRLQGSTYEQYF
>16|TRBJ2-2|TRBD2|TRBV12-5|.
TGTGCTAGTGCCCGGGGGGAGGGAAGTCGCACCGGGGAGCTGTTTTTT
CASARGEGSRTGELFF